This T cell receptor beta chain was identified during a study of blood T cell repertoires in COVID-19. Before they entered the study, exposed participants had met a COVID-19 case within 2 weeks. The method was immunoSEQ multiplex PCR; TCRdb's version includes in-frame clones alone and lacks a portion of them. Of 250,000 or so clones in the sample, around nine tenths were seen once. The germline gives CDR1 LGHNA, CDR2 YNFKEQ. Between the trimmed V and J ends, which lost 1 base and 5 bases, there was a span of 17 bases. CDR3 length equals 17 residues. This clonotype originated in a woman in her twenties or thirties who had been exposed to COVID-19. V is TRBV4-2 and J is TRBJ1-4, with D perhaps matching TRBD1 (5 bases). Sequencing was performed on PBMCs or T cells enriched from blood (not recorded which). The CDR3 sequence is CASSQGTLGAPNEKLFF. CDR3 bases: TGTGCCAGCAGCCAAGGGACCCTTGGGGCTCCCAATGAAAAACTGTTTTTT.